Below, 32 T cell receptor beta chains from the same sample are listed, as sequenced in a study of CD8+CD57+ T cells in acquired aplastic anemia. According to the study, genomic DNA was the template for TCR beta VDJ and CDR3 profiling. TCRdb used MiXCR to reprocess the reads, holding one entry per CDR3 protein. The profile covers about 190,000 distinct CDR3 sequences, with roughly half appearing a single time and 16% taken by the ten largest. The sequenced material came from sorted CD4+, CD8+, or CD8+CD57+ T cells (not recorded which) from PBMCs. These receptors were obtained from a human donor in good health, serving as a control.

In its sample, this clonotype was seen once. The rearrangement uses TRBV19 and TRBJ2-6; TRBD1 might be the D (5 bases). CDR3 length: 17 residues. Germline assignment: CDR1 LNHDA and CDR2 SQIVND (reference sequence). Trimming removed 2 bases from V and 0 bases from J, with 11 bases in between. CDR3 loop: CASSIQGSSSGANVLTF. The CDR3 DNA sequence: TGTGCCAGTAGTATACAGGGCTCCAGCTCTGGGGCCAACGTCCTGACTTTC.

The gene calls are TRBV10-3 and TRBJ1-6, with D possibly matching TRBD1 (5 bases). V was clipped by 7 bases and J by 7 bases, with 8 bases between them. Germline CDR1 and CDR2: ENHRY and SYGVKD. The CDR3 runs to 12 residues. Written as DNA, the CDR3 is TGTGCCATCACGGCAGGGAATTCACCCCTCCACTTT. Its translation: CAITAGNSPLHF.

CDR3 sequence: CASSSDSSYEQYF. The CDR3 DNA sequence: TGCGCCAGCAGCTCTGACAGTTCCTACGAGCAGTACTTC. The rearrangement uses TRBV5-1 and TRBJ2-7; maybe TRBD1 (5 bases). V lost 3 bases, J lost 1 base, and 8 bases lay in between. CDR1 and CDR2 (germline): SGHRS, YFSETQ. This CDR3 comprises 13 residues.

A remark on this clonotype: This may be a read error, as it is one base from a much larger clone. The chain links TRBV10-3 to TRBJ2-1; no clear D gene. Per the germline V gene, CDR1 is ENHRY and CDR2 is SYGVKD. The CDR3 consists of 16 residues. The CDR3 region has the DNA TGTGCCAGCAGTGAAGGTGTCGTCAGTCCCTACAGTGAGCAGTTCTTC. It is translated as CASSEGVVSPYSEQFF.

This clonotype was counted ten times or more. The rearrangement uses TRBV2 and TRBJ2-7; the match to TRBD2 covers 10 bases. There are 11 residues in the CDR3. Germline V CDR1 and CDR2: SNHLY, FYNNEI. The CDR3 DNA sequence: TGTTCTACTAGCGGGGCCTACGAGCAGTACTTC. Translation: CSTSGAYEQYF. Using reference TRBV2 and TRBJ2-7 for the parts outside the CDR3, the full variable domain is EPEVTQTPSHQVTQMGQEVILRCVPISNHLYFYWYRQILGQKVEFLVSFYNNEISEKSEIFDDQFSVERPDGSNFTLKIRSTKLEDSAMYFCSTSGAYEQYFGPGTRLTVT.

This clonotype has more than one count but fewer than ten. The chain joins TRBV27 to TRBJ1-2; 10 bases are shared with TRBD1. This CDR3 is built from 17 residues. Germline CDR1 is MNHEY and CDR2 is SMNVEV (reference sequence). V gave up 8 bases and J gave up 1 base; unmatched junction bases: 13. The CDR3 sequence is CASPRQGARGYNYGYTF. For the CDR3, the DNA is TGTGCCAGCCCGAGACAGGGGGCGAGGGGATATAACTATGGCTACACCTTC.

The chain recombines TRBV29-1 with TRBJ2-7, with 9 bases that match TRBD1. The V segment lost 8 bases and the J segment 3 bases; nucleotides outside the gene matches: 8. The CDR3 has 13 amino acids. Germline CDR1 SQVTM, CDR2 ANQGSEA. The CDR3 coding sequence is TGCAGCCAGGACAGGGGAGGCTTCTACGAGCAGTACTTC. Its translation: CSQDRGGFYEQYF.

This clonotype was counted at least ten times. The V gene is TRBV19, the J gene TRBJ2-7; D call uncertain. Germline V gives CDR1 LNHDA, CDR2 SQIVND (reference sequence). Trimming cost V 5 bases and J 1 base, with 12 bases left between them. The CDR3 runs to 14 residues. CDR3 protein: CASSQQVGSYEQYF. CDR3 sequence (DNA): TGTGCCAGTAGTCAGCAGGTTGGGTCCTACGAGCAGTACTTC.

The rearrangement links TRBV14 to TRBJ2-7; maybe TRBD1 (5 bases). Trimming removed 7 bases from V and 2 bases from J, with 9 bases in between. CDR1 and CDR2 (germline): SGHDN, FVKESK. CDR3 size: 12 residues. Written as DNA, the CDR3 is TGTGCCAGCACCTCGACAGCCTACGAGCAGTACTTC. Its protein product is CASTSTAYEQYF.

Only a few counts were recorded for this clonotype. J is TRBJ2-3 and V is TRBV7-2, with a possible D match to TRBD1 (6 bases). The CDR3 sequence is 14 residues long. From germline, CDR1 is SGHTA and CDR2 FQGNSA. Trimming pared 5 bases from V and 6 bases from J, leaving 15 bases between. The CDR3 reads CASSRDNPGDTQYF. DNA of the CDR3: TGTGCCAGCAGCCGGGACAACCCGGGGGATACGCAGTATTTT.

Only one count was recorded for this clonotype. V and J are TRBV9 and TRBJ1-6, with no clear D. The germline V gene encodes CDR1 SGDLS and CDR2 YYNGEE. Trimming took off 3 bases at V and 11 bases at J, with 0 bases between the two ends. This CDR3 has 9 residues. CDR3 coding DNA: TGTGCCAGCAGCGCACCCCTCCACTTT. Its translation is CASSAPLHF. Using reference TRBV9 and TRBJ1-6 for the parts outside the CDR3, the full variable domain is DSGVTQTPKHLITATGQRVTLRCSPRSGDLSVYWYQQSLDQGLQFLIQYYNGEERAKGNILERFSAQQFPDLHSELNLSSLELGDSALYFCASSAPLHFGNGTRLTVT.

This clonotype was observed at least ten times. This chain uses TRBV28 with TRBJ1-1; D gene ambiguous. V lost 8 bases, J lost 1 base, and 5 bases lay in between. The CDR3 is 11 residues long. Germline V gene lookup returns CDR1 MDHEN and CDR2 SYDVKM. The CDR3 loop is CASYRNTEAFF. As DNA, the CDR3 is TGTGCCAGCTACAGGAACACTGAAGCTTTCTTT. The whole variable domain, remainder taken from reference TRBV28 and TRBJ1-1, is DVKVTQSSRYLVKRTGEKVFLECVQDMDHENMFWYRQDPGLGLRLIYFSYDVKMKEKGDIPEGYSVSREKKERFSLILESASTNQTSMYLCASYRNTEAFFGQGTRLTVV.

This chain uses TRBV9 with TRBJ1-6; D remains ambiguous. From germline, CDR1 is SGDLS and CDR2 YYNGEE. Trimming removed 5 bases from V and 0 bases from J, with 12 bases in between. This CDR3 is built from 16 residues. The CDR3 coding sequence is TGTGCCAGCAGTCAAGCGACAAGCTCCTATAATTCACCCCTCCACTTT. It is translated as CASSQATSSYNSPLHF.

Points on this clonotype: In this CDR3 the conserved last residue, phenylalanine or tryptophan, is missing, so a read error is likely. V usage is TRBV7-6 and J usage is TRBJ1-1; no clear D. The V end was cut by 5 bases, the J end by 5 bases, with 15 bases between. This CDR3 is 14 amino acids long. Per the germline V gene, CDR1 is SGHVS and CDR2 is FNYEAQ. The CDR3: CASSVGTGGTEAFS. CDR3 DNA: TGTGCCAGCAGCGTAGGAACCGGAGGTACTGAAGCTTTCTCT.

This clonotype was recorded many times. The chain joins TRBV5-1 to TRBJ2-7, with D possibly matching TRBD1 (5 bases). CDR1 SGHRS and CDR2 YFSETQ come from the germline V gene. The germline V and J ends were trimmed by 0 bases and 0 bases, with 7 bases remaining between them. The CDR3 contains 14 residues. The CDR3, as DNA: TGCGCCAGCAGCTTGGACAGGTCCTCCTACGAGCAGTACTTC. It translates to CASSLDRSSYEQYF. The complete variable domain, with remaining parts taken from reference TRBV5-1 and TRBJ2-7, reads KAGVTQTPRYLIKTRGQQVTLSCSPISGHRSVSWYQQTPGQGLQFLFEYFSETQRNKGNFPGRFSGRQFSNSRSEMNVSTLELGDSALYLCASSLDRSSYEQYFGPGTRLTVT.

This rearrangement joins TRBV7-3 to TRBJ2-1; 12 bases fit TRBD2. CDR3 size: 16 residues. After removal of 6 bases from V and 8 bases from J, the junction contained 11 bases not matched to a gene. The germline CDR1 and CDR2 sequences are SGHTA and FQGTGA. The CDR3 protein is CASSESRASGGDEQFF. The DNA of the CDR3 is TGTGCCAGCAGTGAATCTAGGGCTAGCGGGGGGGATGAGCAGTTCTTC.

This clonotype appeared many times. The chain employs TRBV19 and TRBJ1-2; 7 bases match TRBD1. V was clipped by 3 bases and J by 4 bases; unmatched bases: 5. The CDR3 is 14 amino acids. Germline CDR1 LNHDA, CDR2 SQIVND (reference sequence). The CDR3 sequence: CASSMGQTLYGYTF. Written as DNA, the CDR3 is TGTGCCAGTAGTATGGGACAGACCCTCTATGGCTACACCTTC.

This clonotype has at least ten counts. V gene TRBV5-1 combines with J gene TRBJ2-3; unclear D gene. The V end was cut by 4 bases, the J end by 2 bases, with 5 bases between. The CDR3 has 12 amino acids. Germline CDR1 is SGHRS and CDR2 is YFSETQ. The CDR3 spells CASSLPTDTQYF. CDR3 DNA sequence: TGCGCCAGCAGCCTACCCACAGATACGCAGTATTTT. Full variable domain (remainder filled in from reference TRBV5-1 and TRBJ2-3): KAGVTQTPRYLIKTRGQQVTLSCSPISGHRSVSWYQQTPGQGLQFLFEYFSETQRNKGNFPGRFSGRQFSNSRSEMNVSTLELGDSALYLCASSLPTDTQYFGPGTRLTVL.

This clonotype was counted ten times or more. V gene TRBV5-1 combines with J gene TRBJ2-5, with 7 bases matching TRBD2. V lost 4 bases, J lost 1 base, and 4 bases stayed unmatched. CDR3 size: 14 residues. CDR1 and CDR2 (germline): SGHRS, YFSETQ. The CDR3 sequence is CASSTGTTQETQYF. The CDR3 coding sequence is TGCGCCAGCAGCACCGGGACTACCCAAGAGACCCAGTACTTC.

This clonotype was counted between two and nine times. This chain connects TRBV3-1 to TRBJ1-1, with a possible D match to TRBD1 (5 bases). The V end was cut by 2 bases, the J end by 3 bases, with 10 bases between. Per the germline V gene, CDR1 is LGHDT and CDR2 is YNNKEL (reference sequence). The CDR3 has 14 amino acids. CDR3 nucleotides: TGTGCCAGCAGCCAAAGTGGGGGGGACACTGAAGCTTTCTTT. Encoded protein: CASSQSGGDTEAFF. Full variable domain (missing parts from reference TRBV3-1 and TRBJ1-1): DTAVSQTPKYLVTQMGNDKSIKCEQNLGHDTMYWYKQDSKKFLKIMFSYNNKELIINETVPNRFSPKSPDKAHLNLHINSLELGDSAVYFCASSQSGGDTEAFFGQGTRLTVV.

This clonotype was seen at least ten times. This chain connects TRBV10-3 to TRBJ1-6; D may be TRBD1 (5 bases). The CDR3 contains 14 residues. The germline CDR1 and CDR2 sequences are ENHRY and SYGVKD. V lost 7 bases and J 11 bases, leaving 18 bases between the germline ends. Written as DNA, the CDR3 is TGTGCCATCACTTCAGGGAAAACTCAGACACCCCTCCACTTT. Translating it yields CAITSGKTQTPLHF.

The V and J genes are TRBV7-9 and TRBJ2-7; no clear D. The CDR3 loop spans 13 amino acids. The V gene lost 6 bases and the J gene lost 3 bases, with 12 bases spanning the gap. Germline CDR1 and CDR2: SEHNR and FQNEAQ (reference sequence). The CDR3: CASRLTIRYEQYF. CDR3 DNA: TGTGCCAGCAGGTTGACAATACGCTACGAGCAGTACTTC.

The genes are TRBV7-2 and TRBJ1-1; D unresolved. Germline values: CDR1 SGHTA, CDR2 FQGNSA. The CDR3 runs 14 residues. The germline V and J ends were trimmed by 3 bases and 0 bases, with 8 bases remaining between them. As DNA, the CDR3 is TGTGCCAGCAGCTTGGACGGACTGAACACTGAAGCTTTCTTT. Its translation: CASSLDGLNTEAFF. Filled out from reference TRBV7-2 and TRBJ1-1, the complete variable domain reads GAGVSQSPSNKVTEKGKDVELRCDPISGHTALYWYRQSLGQGLEFLIYFQGNSAPDKSGLPSDRFSAERTGGSVSTLTIQRTQQEDSAVYLCASSLDGLNTEAFFGQGTRLTVV.

This clonotype was picked up one time. This chain connects TRBV12-3 or TRBV12-4 to TRBJ2-7, with TRBD1 matching over 8 bases. The CDR3 spans 12 residues. Trimming removed 8 bases from V and 3 bases from J; junction bases left unmatched: 3. The CDR3 spells CASGGTGYEQYF. DNA of the CDR3: TGTGCCAGCGGCGGGACAGGCTACGAGCAGTACTTC.

The chain links TRBV7-9 to TRBJ1-6; D may be TRBD1 (6 bases). The V end lost 5 bases, the J end lost 0 bases, and 17 bases lay between the germline ends. CDR3 length: 18 residues. Germline CDR1 reads SEHNR; CDR2 reads FQNEAQ (reference sequence). CDR3 loop: CASSLSGEQGSYNSPLHF. DNA of the CDR3: TGTGCCAGCAGCCTTTCGGGGGAACAGGGCTCCTATAATTCACCCCTCCACTTT.

V is TRBV7-8 and J is TRBJ2-5; D is unclear. This CDR3 comprises 12 residues. The germline V gene encodes CDR1 SGHVS and CDR2 FQNEAQ. Trimming cost V 5 bases and J 0 bases, with 4 bases left between them. In nucleotides, the CDR3 is TGTGCCAGCAGCCAGAACCAAGAGACCCAGTACTTC. The encoded protein is CASSQNQETQYF.

The chain joins TRBV7-3 to TRBJ2-2; the match to TRBD2 covers 15 bases. The V gene's germline CDR1 is SGHTA and CDR2 FQGTGA. With V trimmed by 5 bases and J by 6 bases, 1 base remained unmatched. The CDR3 has 15 residues. Here the CDR3 DNA reads TGTGCCAGCAGCGGGACTAGCGGGGGGCCCGGGGAGCTGTTTTTT. Amino acids: CASSGTSGGPGELFF.

The rearrangement links TRBV19 to TRBJ1-3, with D hard to call. The V and J ends lost 3 bases and 9 bases respectively, with 6 bases between them. This CDR3 is built from 11 residues. Germline CDR1 reads LNHDA; CDR2 reads SQIVND (reference sequence). CDR3 sequence: CASSIDATIYF. The CDR3 DNA sequence: TGTGCCAGTAGTATTGACGCCACCATATATTTT.

The sample holds many counts of this clonotype. This sequence joins TRBV10-3 and TRBJ2-1, with D hard to call. This CDR3 has 12 amino acids. V was trimmed by 6 bases and J by 5 bases, leaving 8 bases between them. Germline V gene sequence: CDR1 ENHRY, CDR2 SYGVKD. CDR3 nucleotide sequence: TGTGCCATCAGAGGTCAGAACAATGAGCAGTTCTTC. Translation gives CAIRGQNNEQFF.

The chain recombines TRBV15 with TRBJ1-1; weak D call: TRBD1 (5 bases). The CDR3 has 14 residues. V lost 5 bases, J lost 1 base, and 11 bases lay in between. Per the germline V gene, CDR1 is LNHNV and CDR2 is YYDKDF (reference sequence). The CDR3 nucleotides are TGTGCCACCAGCGGGGCCGGGCCGAACACTGAAGCTTTCTTT. Translation: CATSGAGPNTEAFF.

The chain is built from TRBV25-1 and TRBJ1-3, with D uncertain. V was shortened by 6 bases and J by 0 bases, with 6 bases between the two germline ends. The germline V gene has CDR1 MGHDK and CDR2 SYGVNS. CDR3 length: 13 residues. CDR3 sequence reads: CASSLVSGNTIYF. Written as DNA, the CDR3 is TGTGCCAGCAGCCTCGTCTCTGGAAACACCATATATTTT.

This clonotype occurred many times. This chain joins TRBV2 and TRBJ1-2; D is undetermined. This CDR3 contains 14 residues. The germline V gene has CDR1 SNHLY and CDR2 FYNNEI. V lost 2 bases to trimming and J lost 4 bases, with 11 bases between them. CDR3 sequence reads: CASSETGNSYGYTF. The CDR3 DNA follows: TGTGCCAGCAGTGAAACGGGGAACTCCTATGGCTACACCTTC.